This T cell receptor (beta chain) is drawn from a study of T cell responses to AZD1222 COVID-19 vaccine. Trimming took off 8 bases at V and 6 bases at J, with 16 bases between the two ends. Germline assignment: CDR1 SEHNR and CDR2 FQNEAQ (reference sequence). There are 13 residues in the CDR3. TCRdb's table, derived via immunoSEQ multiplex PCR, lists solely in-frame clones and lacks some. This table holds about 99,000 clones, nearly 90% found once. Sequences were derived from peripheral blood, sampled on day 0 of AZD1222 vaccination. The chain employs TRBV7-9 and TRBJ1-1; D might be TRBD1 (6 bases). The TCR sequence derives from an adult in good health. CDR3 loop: CASATGGHAEAFF. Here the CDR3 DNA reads TGTGCCAGCGCGACCGGGGGGCACGCTGAAGCTTTCTTT.